This T cell receptor (beta chain) is drawn from a study of T-cell memory formation after mild COVID-19. Regarding the study as a whole: Among clones contracting day 15 to 85, CD4/CD8 was balanced, whereas later expanders leaned CD4+.

This clonotype was observed a few times. The antigen is undetermined. Sample barcodes and UMIs were carried by the TCR alpha and TCR beta cDNA libraries that 5'RACE generated with constant-segment primers. Using its own MiXCR run on the 5' RACE reads, TCRdb lists one record per CDR3 protein. The sample holds 340,000 or so distinct CDR3 sequences, roughly 13% seen once. The CDR3 sequence is 14 residues long. The sequence came from a young man who had mild COVID-19 (a few samples of this study predate the infection). Cell type and time point are not known. This sequence joins TRBV3-2 and TRBJ2-2. TRBV3-2 is a pseudogene. Source material: PBMCs or a T cell subset sorted from them (not recorded which). The CDR3 sequence is CASSGRGDTGELFF. CDR3 in DNA: TGTGCCAGCAGTGGTAGGGGCGACACCGGGGAGCTGTTTTTT.